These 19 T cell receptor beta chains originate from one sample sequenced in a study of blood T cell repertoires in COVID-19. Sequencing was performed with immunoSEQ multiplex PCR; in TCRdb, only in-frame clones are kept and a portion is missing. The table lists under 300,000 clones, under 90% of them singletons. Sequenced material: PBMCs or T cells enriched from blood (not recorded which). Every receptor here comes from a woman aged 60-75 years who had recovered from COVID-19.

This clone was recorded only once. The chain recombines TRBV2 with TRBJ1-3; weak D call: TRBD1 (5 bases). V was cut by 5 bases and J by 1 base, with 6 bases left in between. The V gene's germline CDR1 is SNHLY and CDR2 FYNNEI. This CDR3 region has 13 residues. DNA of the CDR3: TGTGCCAGCAGTTCAGGGTCTGGAAACACCATATATTTT. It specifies CASSSGSGNTIYF.

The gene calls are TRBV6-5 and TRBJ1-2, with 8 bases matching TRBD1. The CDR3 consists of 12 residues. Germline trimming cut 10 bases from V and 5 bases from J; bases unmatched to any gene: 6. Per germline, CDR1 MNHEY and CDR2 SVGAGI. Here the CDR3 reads CATAGGAYGYTF. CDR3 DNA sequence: TGTGCCACCGCAGGGGGCGCGTATGGCTACACCTTC.

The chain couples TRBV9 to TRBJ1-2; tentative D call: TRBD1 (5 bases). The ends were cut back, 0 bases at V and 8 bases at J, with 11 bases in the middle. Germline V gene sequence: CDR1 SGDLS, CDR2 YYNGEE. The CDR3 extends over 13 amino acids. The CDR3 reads CASSVVTEEGYTF. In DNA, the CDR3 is TGTGCCAGCAGCGTAGTGACAGAGGAGGGCTACACCTTC.

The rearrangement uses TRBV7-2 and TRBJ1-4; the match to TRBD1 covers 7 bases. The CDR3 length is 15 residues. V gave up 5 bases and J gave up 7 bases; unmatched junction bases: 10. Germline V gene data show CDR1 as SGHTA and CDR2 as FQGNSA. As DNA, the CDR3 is TGTGCCAGCAGCCCCCAGACAGGGTATGGTGAAAAACTGTTTTTT. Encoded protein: CASSPQTGYGEKLFF.

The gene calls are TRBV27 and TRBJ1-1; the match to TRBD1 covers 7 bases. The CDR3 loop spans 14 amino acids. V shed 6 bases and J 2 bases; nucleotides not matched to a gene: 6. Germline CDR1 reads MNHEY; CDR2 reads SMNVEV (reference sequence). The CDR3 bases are TGTGCCAGCAGGCAAAGACAGGGTAACACTGAAGCTTTCTTT. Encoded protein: CASRQRQGNTEAFF.

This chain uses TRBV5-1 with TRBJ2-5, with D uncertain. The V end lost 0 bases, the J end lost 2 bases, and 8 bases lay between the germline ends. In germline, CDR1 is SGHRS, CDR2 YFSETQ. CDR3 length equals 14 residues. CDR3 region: CASSLGSTQETQYF. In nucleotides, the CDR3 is TGCGCCAGCAGCTTGGGGTCAACACAAGAGACCCAGTACTTC.

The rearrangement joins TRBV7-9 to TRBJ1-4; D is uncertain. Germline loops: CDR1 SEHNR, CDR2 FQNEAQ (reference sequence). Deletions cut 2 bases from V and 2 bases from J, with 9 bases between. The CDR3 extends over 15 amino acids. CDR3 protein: CASSLSLGTNEKLFF. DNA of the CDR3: TGTGCCAGCAGCTTATCTCTTGGCACTAATGAAAAACTGTTTTTT.

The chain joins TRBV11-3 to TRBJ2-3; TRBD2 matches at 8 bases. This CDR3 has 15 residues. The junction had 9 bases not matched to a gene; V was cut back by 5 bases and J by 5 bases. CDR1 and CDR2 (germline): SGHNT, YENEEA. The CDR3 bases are TGTGCCAGCAGCAGCCCAGCGGGAGTAGGAGATACGCAGTATTTT. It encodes CASSSPAGVGDTQYF.

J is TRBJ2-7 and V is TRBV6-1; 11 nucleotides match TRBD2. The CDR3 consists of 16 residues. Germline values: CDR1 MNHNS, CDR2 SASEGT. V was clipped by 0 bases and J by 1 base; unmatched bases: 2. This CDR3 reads CASSEAGTSGSYEQYF. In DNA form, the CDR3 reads TGTGCCAGCAGTGAAGCGGGGACTAGCGGATCCTACGAGCAGTACTTC.

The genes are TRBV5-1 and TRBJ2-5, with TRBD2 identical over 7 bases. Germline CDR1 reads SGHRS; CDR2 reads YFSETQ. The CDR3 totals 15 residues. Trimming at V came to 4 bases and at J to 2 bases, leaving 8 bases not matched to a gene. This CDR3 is CASSPLPGGQETQYF. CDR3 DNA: TGCGCCAGCAGCCCACTTCCGGGGGGTCAAGAGACCCAGTACTTC.

The CDR3 DNA sequence: TGTGCCAGCAGTGTTCAGGAAGGCAATCAGCCCCAGCATTTT. Encoded protein: CASSVQEGNQPQHF. The rearrangement links TRBV2 to TRBJ1-5; D not resolved. Germline V gene data show CDR1 as SNHLY and CDR2 as FYNNEI. The V gene lost 4 bases and the J gene lost 2 bases, with 9 bases spanning the gap. This CDR3 region has 14 residues.

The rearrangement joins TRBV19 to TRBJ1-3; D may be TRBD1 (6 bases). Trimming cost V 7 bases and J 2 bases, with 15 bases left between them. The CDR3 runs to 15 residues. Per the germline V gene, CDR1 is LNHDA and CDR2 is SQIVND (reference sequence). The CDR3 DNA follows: TGTGCCAGTACCGCGACAGGCGCCACTGGAAACACCATATATTTT. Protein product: CASTATGATGNTIYF.

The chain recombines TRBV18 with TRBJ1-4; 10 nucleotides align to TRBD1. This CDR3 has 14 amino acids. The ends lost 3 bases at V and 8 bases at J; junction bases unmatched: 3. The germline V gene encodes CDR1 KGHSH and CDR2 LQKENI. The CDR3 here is CASSPDRGWEKLFF. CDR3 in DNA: TGTGCCAGCTCACCGGACAGGGGGTGGGAAAAACTGTTTTTT.

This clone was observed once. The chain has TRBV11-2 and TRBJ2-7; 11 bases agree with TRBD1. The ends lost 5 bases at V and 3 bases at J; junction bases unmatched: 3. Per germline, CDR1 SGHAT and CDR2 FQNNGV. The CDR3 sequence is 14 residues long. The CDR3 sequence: CASSVGQGGYEQYF. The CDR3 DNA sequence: TGTGCCAGCAGCGTGGGACAGGGGGGCTACGAGCAGTACTTC.

CDR3 residues: CASSQDSSSNQPQHF. The CDR3 bases are TGCGCCAGCAGCCAGGACAGCTCTAGCAATCAGCCCCAGCATTTT. The J gene is TRBJ1-5, the V gene TRBV5-1; the D gene is possibly TRBD1 (6 bases). The CDR3 consists of 15 residues. V was pared by 4 bases and J by 0 bases, with 11 bases between. Germline V CDR1 and CDR2: SGHRS, YFSETQ.

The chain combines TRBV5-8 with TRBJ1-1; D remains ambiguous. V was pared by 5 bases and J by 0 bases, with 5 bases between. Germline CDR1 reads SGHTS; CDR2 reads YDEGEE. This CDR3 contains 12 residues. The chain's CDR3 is CASRSMNTEAFF. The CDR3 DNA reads TGTGCCAGCAGGTCCATGAACACTGAAGCTTTCTTT. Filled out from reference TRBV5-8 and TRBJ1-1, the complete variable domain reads EAGVTQSPTHLIKTRGQQATLRCSPISGHTSVYWYQQALGLGLQFLLWYDEGEERNRGNFPPRFSGRQFPNYSSELNVNALELEDSALYLCASRSMNTEAFFGQGTRLTVV.

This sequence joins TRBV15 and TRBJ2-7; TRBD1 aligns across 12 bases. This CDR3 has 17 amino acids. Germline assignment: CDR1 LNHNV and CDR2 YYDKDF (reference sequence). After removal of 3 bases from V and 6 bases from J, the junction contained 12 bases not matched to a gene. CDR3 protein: CATSRARGGQGALEQYF. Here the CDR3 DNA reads TGTGCCACCAGCAGGGCCAGGGGGGGACAGGGGGCCCTCGAGCAGTACTTC.

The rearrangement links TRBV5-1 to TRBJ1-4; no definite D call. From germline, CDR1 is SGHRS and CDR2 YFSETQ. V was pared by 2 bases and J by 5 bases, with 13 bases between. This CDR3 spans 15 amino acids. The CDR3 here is CASSFAEGSNEKLFF. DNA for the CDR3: TGCGCCAGCAGCTTCGCCGAGGGTTCCAATGAAAAACTGTTTTTT.

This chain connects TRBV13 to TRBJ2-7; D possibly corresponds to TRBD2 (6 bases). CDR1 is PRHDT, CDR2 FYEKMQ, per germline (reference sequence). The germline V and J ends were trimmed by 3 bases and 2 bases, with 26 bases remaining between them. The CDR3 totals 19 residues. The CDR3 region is CASSFSVASARTKTYEQYF. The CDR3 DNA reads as TGTGCCAGCAGCTTTAGTGTCGCTAGCGCAAGAACCAAAACCTACGAGCAGTACTTC. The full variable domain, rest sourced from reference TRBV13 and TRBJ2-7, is AAGVIQSPRHLIKEKRETATLKCYPIPRHDTVYWYQQGPGQDPQFLISFYEKMQSDKGSIPDRFSAQQFSDYHSELNMSSLELGDSALYFCASSFSVASARTKTYEQYFGPGTRLTVT.